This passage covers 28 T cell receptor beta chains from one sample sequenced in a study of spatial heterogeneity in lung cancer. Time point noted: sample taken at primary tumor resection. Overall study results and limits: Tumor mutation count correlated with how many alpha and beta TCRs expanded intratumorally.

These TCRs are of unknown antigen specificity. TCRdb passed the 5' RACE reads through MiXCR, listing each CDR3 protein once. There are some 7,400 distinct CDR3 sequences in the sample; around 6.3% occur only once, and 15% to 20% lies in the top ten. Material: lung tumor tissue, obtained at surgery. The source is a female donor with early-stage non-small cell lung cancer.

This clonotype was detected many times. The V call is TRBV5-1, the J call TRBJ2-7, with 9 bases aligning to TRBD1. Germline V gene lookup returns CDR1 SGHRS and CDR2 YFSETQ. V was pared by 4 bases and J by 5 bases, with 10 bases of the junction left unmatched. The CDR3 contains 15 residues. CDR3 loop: CASSPRQGEAHEQYF. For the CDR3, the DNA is TGCGCCAGCAGCCCCCGACAGGGGGAGGCACACGAGCAGTACTTC.

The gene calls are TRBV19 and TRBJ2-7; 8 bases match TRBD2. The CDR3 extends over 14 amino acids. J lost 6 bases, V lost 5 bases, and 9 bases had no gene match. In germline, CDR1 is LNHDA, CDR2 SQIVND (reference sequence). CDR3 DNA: TGTGCCAGTAGTCCGGGACTAGGGAACGTCGAGCAGTACTTC. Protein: CASSPGLGNVEQYF.

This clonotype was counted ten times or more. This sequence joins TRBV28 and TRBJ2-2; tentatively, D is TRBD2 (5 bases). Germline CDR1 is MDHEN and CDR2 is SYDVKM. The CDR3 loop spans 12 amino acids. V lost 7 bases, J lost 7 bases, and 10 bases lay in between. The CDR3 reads CASTLSDGELFF. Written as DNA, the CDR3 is TGTGCCAGCACTCTTAGCGACGGGGAGCTGTTTTTT.

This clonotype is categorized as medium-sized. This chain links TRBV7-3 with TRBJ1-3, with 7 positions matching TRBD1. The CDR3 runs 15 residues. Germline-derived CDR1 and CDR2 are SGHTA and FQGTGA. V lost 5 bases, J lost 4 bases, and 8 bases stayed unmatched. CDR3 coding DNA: TGTGCCAGCAGCACGCAGACAGGGTGCGGAAACACCATATATTTT. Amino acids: CASSTQTGCGNTIYF.

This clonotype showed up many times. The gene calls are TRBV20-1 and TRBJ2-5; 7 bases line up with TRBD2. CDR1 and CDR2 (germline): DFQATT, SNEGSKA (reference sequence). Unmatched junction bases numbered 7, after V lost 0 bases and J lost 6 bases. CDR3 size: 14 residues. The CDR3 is CSARDLSGIKTQYF. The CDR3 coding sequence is TGCAGTGCTAGAGATTTGAGCGGGATAAAGACCCAGTACTTC.

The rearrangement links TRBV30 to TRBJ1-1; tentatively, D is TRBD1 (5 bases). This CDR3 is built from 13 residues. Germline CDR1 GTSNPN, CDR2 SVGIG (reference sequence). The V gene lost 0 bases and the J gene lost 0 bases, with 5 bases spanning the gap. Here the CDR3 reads CAWSVQVNTEAFF. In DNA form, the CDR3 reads TGTGCCTGGAGTGTACAGGTGAACACTGAAGCTTTCTTT.

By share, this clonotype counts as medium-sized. The CDR3 region has the DNA TGCAGTGCAACGCGGGGGCTCGGAGGCTACACCTTC. It encodes CSATRGLGGYTF. The chain has TRBV20-1 and TRBJ1-2; tentatively, D is TRBD1 (6 bases). V shed 6 bases and J shed 8 bases, with 16 bases lying between them. The CDR3 spans 12 residues. The germline V gene encodes CDR1 DFQATT and CDR2 SNEGSKA (reference sequence).

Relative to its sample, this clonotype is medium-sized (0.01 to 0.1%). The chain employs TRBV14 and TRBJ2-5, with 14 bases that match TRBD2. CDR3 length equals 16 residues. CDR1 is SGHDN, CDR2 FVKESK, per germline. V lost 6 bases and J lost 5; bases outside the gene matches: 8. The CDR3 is CASSPTSGRAAETQYF. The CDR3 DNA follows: TGTGCCAGCAGTCCGACTAGCGGGAGGGCCGCGGAGACCCAGTACTTC.

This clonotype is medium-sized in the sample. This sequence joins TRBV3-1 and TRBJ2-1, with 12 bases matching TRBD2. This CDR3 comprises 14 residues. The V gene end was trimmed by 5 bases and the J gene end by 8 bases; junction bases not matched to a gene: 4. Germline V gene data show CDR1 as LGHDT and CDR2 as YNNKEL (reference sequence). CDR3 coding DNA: TGTGCCAGCAGCTCGACTAGCGGGAGATATGAGCAGTTCTTC. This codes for CASSSTSGRYEQFF.

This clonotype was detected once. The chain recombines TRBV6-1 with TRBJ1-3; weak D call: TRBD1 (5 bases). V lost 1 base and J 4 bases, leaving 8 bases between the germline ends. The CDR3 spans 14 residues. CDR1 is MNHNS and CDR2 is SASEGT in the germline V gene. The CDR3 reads CASSEGQLGNTIYF. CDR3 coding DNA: TGTGCCAGCAGTGAAGGACAGCTGGGAAACACCATATATTTT.

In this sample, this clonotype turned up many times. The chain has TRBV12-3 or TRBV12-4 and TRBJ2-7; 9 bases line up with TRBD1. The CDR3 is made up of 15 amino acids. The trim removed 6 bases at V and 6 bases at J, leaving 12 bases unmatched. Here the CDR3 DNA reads TGTGCCAGCAGGAGAGACGGACAGGGGAGAGGCGAGCAGTACTTC. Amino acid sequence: CASRRDGQGRGEQYF.

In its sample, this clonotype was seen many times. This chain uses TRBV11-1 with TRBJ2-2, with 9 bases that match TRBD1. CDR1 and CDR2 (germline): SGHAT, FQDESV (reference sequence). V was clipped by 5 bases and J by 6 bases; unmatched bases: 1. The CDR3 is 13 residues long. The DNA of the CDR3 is TGTGCCAGCAGCGGGGACAGGGCCGGGGAGCTGTTTTTT. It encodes CASSGDRAGELFF.

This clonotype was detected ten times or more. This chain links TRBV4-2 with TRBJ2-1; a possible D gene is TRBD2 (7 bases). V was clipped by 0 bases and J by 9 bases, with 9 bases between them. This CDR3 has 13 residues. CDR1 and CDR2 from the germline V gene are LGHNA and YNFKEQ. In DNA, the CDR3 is TGTGCCAGCAGCCAAGAAGGGGGGGGTGAGCAGTTCTTC. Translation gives CASSQEGGGEQFF.

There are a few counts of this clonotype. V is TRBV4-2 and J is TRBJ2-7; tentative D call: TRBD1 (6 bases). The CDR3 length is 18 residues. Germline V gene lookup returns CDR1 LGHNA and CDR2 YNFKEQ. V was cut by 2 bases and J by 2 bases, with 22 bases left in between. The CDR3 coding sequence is TGTGCCAGCAGCCAACGCACCTTAGGGGGAACGATCCCCTACGAGCAGTACTTC. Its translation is CASSQRTLGGTIPYEQYF.

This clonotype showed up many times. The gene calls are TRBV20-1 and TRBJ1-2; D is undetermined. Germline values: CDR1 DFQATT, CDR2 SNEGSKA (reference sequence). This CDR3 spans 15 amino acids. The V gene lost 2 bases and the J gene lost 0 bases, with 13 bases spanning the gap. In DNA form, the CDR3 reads TGCAGTGCTAGAATTTTGGGGATCTCTAACTATGGCTACACCTTC. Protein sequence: CSARILGISNYGYTF.

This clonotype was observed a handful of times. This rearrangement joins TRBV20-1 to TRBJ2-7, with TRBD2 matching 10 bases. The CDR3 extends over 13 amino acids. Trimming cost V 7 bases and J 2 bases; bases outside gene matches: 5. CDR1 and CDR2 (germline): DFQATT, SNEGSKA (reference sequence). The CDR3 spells CSVQLAGTYEQYF. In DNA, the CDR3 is TGCAGTGTCCAACTAGCGGGAACCTACGAGCAGTACTTC.

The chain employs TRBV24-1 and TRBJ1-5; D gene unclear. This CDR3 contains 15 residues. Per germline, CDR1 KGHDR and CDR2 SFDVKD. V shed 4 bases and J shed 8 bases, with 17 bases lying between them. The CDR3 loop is CATSDGRGPGEPQHF. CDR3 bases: TGTGCCACCAGTGACGGCCGAGGCCCCGGGGAGCCCCAGCATTTT.

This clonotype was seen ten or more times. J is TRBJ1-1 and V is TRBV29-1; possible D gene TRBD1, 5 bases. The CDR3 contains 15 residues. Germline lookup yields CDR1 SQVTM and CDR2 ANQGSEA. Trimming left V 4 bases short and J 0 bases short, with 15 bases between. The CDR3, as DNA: TGCAGCGTTGCCCCGGGATGGGGGATGAACACTGAAGCTTTCTTT. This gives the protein CSVAPGWGMNTEAFF.

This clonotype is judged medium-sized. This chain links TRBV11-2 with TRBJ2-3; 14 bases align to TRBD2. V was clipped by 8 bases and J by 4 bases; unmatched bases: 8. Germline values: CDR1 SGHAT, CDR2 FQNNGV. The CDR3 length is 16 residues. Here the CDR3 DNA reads TGTGCCAGCTCTCGGACTAGCGGGAGGATGGCAGATACGCAGTATTTT. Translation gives CASSRTSGRMADTQYF.

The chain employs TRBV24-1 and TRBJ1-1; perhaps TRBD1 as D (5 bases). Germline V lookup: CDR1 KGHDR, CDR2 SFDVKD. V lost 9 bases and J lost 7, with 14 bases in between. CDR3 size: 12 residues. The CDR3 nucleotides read TGTGCCACCGGACGGGGGTTATTTGAAGCTTTCTTT. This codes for CATGRGLFEAFF.

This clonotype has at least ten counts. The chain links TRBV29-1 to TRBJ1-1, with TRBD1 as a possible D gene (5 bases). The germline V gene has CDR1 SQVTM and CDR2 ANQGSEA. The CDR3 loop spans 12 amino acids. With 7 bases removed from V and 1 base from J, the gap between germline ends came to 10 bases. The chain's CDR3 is CSGGDANTEAFF. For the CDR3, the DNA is TGCAGCGGCGGGGACGCGAACACTGAAGCTTTCTTT.

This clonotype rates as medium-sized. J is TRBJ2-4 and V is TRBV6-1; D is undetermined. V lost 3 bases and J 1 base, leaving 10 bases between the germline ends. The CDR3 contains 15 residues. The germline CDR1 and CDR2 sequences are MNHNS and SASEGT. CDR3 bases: TGTGCCAGCAGTGATGTGTTAGGGGCCAAAAACATTCAGTACTTC. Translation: CASSDVLGAKNIQYF.

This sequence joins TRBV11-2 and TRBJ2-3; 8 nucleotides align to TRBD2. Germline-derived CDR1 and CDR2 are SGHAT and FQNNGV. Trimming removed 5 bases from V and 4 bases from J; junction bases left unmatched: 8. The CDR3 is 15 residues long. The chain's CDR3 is CASSIGAGEADTQYF. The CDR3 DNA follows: TGTGCCAGCAGCATCGGAGCGGGAGAAGCAGATACGCAGTATTTT.

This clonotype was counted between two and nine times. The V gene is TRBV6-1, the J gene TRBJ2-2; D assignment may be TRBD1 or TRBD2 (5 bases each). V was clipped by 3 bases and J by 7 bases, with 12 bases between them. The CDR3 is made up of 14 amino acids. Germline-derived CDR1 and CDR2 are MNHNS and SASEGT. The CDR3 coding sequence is TGTGCCAGCAGTGAGAGGGGCGATGTCGGGGAGCTGTTTTTT. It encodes CASSERGDVGELFF.

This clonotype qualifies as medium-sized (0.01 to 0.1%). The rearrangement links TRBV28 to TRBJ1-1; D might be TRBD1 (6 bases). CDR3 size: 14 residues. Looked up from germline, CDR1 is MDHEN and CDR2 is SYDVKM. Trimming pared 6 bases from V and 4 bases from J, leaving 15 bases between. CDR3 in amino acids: CASSQGRPVTEAFF. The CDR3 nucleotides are TGTGCCAGCAGCCAGGGGCGGCCCGTCACTGAAGCTTTCTTT.

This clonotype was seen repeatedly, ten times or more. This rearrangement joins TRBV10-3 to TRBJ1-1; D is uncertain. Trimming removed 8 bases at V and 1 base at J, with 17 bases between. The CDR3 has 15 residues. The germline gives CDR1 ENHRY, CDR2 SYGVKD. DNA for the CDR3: TGTGCCATCCAACCCCGGGGAGGCAGGAACACTGAAGCTTTCTTT. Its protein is CAIQPRGGRNTEAFF.

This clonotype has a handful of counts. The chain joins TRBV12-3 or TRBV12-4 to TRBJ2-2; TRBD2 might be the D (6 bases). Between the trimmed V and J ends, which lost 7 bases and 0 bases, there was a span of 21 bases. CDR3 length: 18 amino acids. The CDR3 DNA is TGTGCCAGCACCTGGGTGGGAGGCTCCCTTACGAACACCGGGGAGCTGTTTTTT. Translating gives CASTWVGGSLTNTGELFF.

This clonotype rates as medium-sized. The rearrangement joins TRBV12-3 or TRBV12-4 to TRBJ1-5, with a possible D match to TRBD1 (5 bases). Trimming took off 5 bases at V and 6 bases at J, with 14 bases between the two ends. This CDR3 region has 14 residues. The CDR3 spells CASSGQGASQPQHF. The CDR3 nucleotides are TGTGCCAGCAGTGGTCAGGGAGCGAGTCAGCCCCAGCATTTT.